Presented here are 30 T cell receptor beta chains from one specimen sequenced in a study of glioma-infiltrating T cells. Using RNA template, CDR3s of TCR alpha and beta were amplified with iRepertoire arm-PCR. Each CDR3 protein gets one entry after TCRdb re-called the multiplex PCR reads with MiXCR. The repertoire holds 300,000 to 450,000 distinct CDR3 sequences, 41% seen once, with around 13% in the top ten. The sample taken for sequencing was glioma tissue, nonneoplastic brain tissue, or PBMCs (not recorded which). The receptors derive from a human donor with low-grade glioma or glioblastoma, undergoing nonglioma brain surgery, or in good health (not recorded which).

This clonotype was seen many times. This chain links TRBV15 with TRBJ2-1; 10 bases are shared with TRBD1. Germline V gives CDR1 LNHNV, CDR2 YYDKDF (reference sequence). V dropped 1 base and J dropped 5; count of bases not matched to a gene: 5. The CDR3 contains 16 residues. CDR3 in amino acids: CATSRGWGTGDNEQFF. The DNA for the CDR3 is TGTGCCACCAGCAGAGGCTGGGGGACAGGGGACAATGAGCAGTTCTTC. The full variable domain, completed using reference TRBV15 and TRBJ2-1, is DAMVIQNPRYQVTQFGKPVTLSCSQTLNHNVMYWYQQKSSQAPKLLFHYYDKDFNNEADTPDNFQSRRPNTSFCFLDIRSPGLGDTAMYLCATSRGWGTGDNEQFFGPGTRLTVL.

On this clonotype: The junction departs from germline at one end; a sequencing error may be responsible. V is TRBV28 and J is TRBJ2-5; TRBD2 agrees at 14 bases. The germline gives CDR1 MDHEN, CDR2 SYDVKM. The CDR3 has 16 amino acids. Here the CDR3 reads CDSRITGTSGRETQYF. DNA of the CDR3: TGTGACAGCAGGATAACCGGGACTAGCGGGAGAGAGACCCAGTACTTC. The full variable domain, with the rest looked up from reference TRBV28 and TRBJ2-5, is DVKVTQSSRYLVKRTGEKVFLECVQDMDHENMFWYRQDPGLGLRLIYFSYDVKMKEKGDIPEGYSVSREKKERFSLILESASTNQTSMYLCDSRITGTSGRETQYFGPGTRLLVL.

A word on this clonotype: At one end the junction does not follow the germline gene, possibly because of a read error. The V and J genes are TRBV28 and TRBJ1-5; perhaps TRBD1 as D (5 bases). This CDR3 comprises 16 residues. Germline values: CDR1 MDHEN, CDR2 SYDVKM. The CDR3 DNA sequence: TGTGCCAGCAGTTTAAGCAGAGGGGCACGCAATCAGCCCCAGAATTTT. The encoded protein is CASSLSRGARNQPQNF.

About this clonotype itself: One junction end disagrees with the germline gene, perhaps due to a read error. V gene TRBV28 combines with J gene TRBJ2-5; 12 nucleotides match TRBD2. Germline V gives CDR1 MDHEN, CDR2 SYDVKM. The CDR3 is made up of 15 amino acids. CDR3 protein: CDSSYPGLAGETQYF. CDR3 bases: TGTGACAGCAGTTATCCGGGACTAGCGGGAGAGACCCAGTACTTC.

This clonotype was seen only once. CDR3: CASTHFPGKDNHGYTF. CDR3 bases: TGTGCCAGCACTCATTTCCCCGGGAAAGACAACCATGGCTACACCTTC. This sequence joins TRBV28 and TRBJ1-2; D not certain. The V gene lost 7 bases and the J gene lost 6 bases, with 24 bases spanning the gap. In germline, CDR1 is MDHEN, CDR2 SYDVKM. The CDR3 totals 16 residues.

Worth noting for this clonotype: The junction shows a germline mismatch at one end, possibly a read error. The chain carries TRBV12-3 or TRBV12-4 and TRBJ2-2; D is tentatively TRBD1 or TRBD2 (5 bases each). CDR3 length: 12 residues. The CDR3 region is CGDRSNTGELFF. The CDR3 nucleotides read TGCGGGGACCGTTCGAACACCGGGGAGCTGTTTTTT.

The rearrangement links TRBV29-1 to TRBJ1-1, with D maybe TRBD1 (5 bases). The CDR3 loop spans 12 amino acids. Trimming left V 6 bases short and J 4 bases short, with 12 bases between. CDR1 SQVTM and CDR2 ANQGSEA come from the germline V gene. The chain's CDR3 is CSVLSGGTEAFF. Written as DNA, the CDR3 is TGCAGCGTCCTAAGTGGGGGCACTGAAGCTTTCTTT.

In this sample, this clonotype turned up a few times. A read error may account for a junction end that differs from germline. V usage is TRBV10-2 and J usage is TRBJ1-2, with a possible D match to TRBD1 (6 bases). Per the germline V gene, CDR1 is WSHSY and CDR2 is SAAADI. The CDR3 contains 14 residues. CDR3 loop: CATSPQLGQPERGF. The CDR3 DNA sequence: TGCGCCACCAGTCCCCAGCTTGGACAGCCCGAAAGGGGCTTC.

This clonotype occurred a few times. J is TRBJ2-7 and V is TRBV7-2; 8 nucleotides align to TRBD2. Looked up from germline, CDR1 is SGHTA and CDR2 is FQGNSA. The CDR3 is 15 amino acids. V shed 1 base, J shed 0 bases, and the junction held 2 bases outside the gene matches. The CDR3: CASSLGLANSYEQYF. The CDR3 nucleotides are TGTGCCAGCAGCTTAGGACTAGCGAACTCCTACGAGCAGTACTTC.

The sample holds a few counts of this clonotype. The genes are TRBV4-3 and TRBJ2-3; no definite D call. V was cut by 0 bases and J by 5 bases, with 6 bases left in between. The CDR3 spans 13 residues. The germline CDR1 and CDR2 sequences are LGHNA and YSLEER. The CDR3 loop reads CASSQDRVDTQYF. The CDR3 DNA is TGCGCCAGCAGCCAAGATCGGGTAGATACGCAGTATTTT.

This clonotype has only a few counts. The chain recombines TRBV28 with TRBJ1-4; D is undetermined. Germline V lookup: CDR1 MDHEN, CDR2 SYDVKM. The CDR3 extends over 14 amino acids. The V end was cut by 6 bases, the J end by 6 bases, with 14 bases between. CDR3 nucleotides: TGTGCCAGCAGAAGACATGGGCGGTATGAAAAACTGTTTTTT. It yields the protein CASRRHGRYEKLFF.

This clonotype showed up just a few times. The chain combines TRBV19 with TRBJ1-2; TRBD1 is a possible D gene (5 bases). The CDR3 spans 12 residues. Trimming stripped 3 bases from V and 3 bases from J, with 5 bases between. The germline V gene has CDR1 LNHDA and CDR2 SQIVND (reference sequence). The CDR3 protein is CASSMGDYGYTF. The CDR3 DNA follows: TGTGCCAGTAGTATGGGGGACTATGGCTACACCTTC.

Regarding this clonotype: A read error is possible here, since a much larger clone lies one base away. It is likely a read error, because the conserved phenylalanine at the end of the CDR3 is missing. The rearrangement joins TRBV28 to TRBJ2-1; unclear D gene. Between the trimmed V and J ends, which lost 6 bases and 2 bases, there was a span of 5 bases. The CDR3 runs 12 residues. CDR1 is MDHEN, CDR2 SYDVKM, per germline. In nucleotides, the CDR3 is TGTGCCAGCAGATTTACCTACAATGAGCAGTTCTGC. Translation gives CASRFTYNEQFC.

This clonotype showed up many times. The chain uses TRBV27 and TRBJ2-5, with TRBD1 identical over 9 bases. Germline CDR1 reads MNHEY; CDR2 reads SMNVEV (reference sequence). V shed 6 bases and J 4 bases; nucleotides not matched to a gene: 9. The CDR3 runs to 15 residues. As DNA, the CDR3 is TGTGCCAGCAGGGAATGGGGACAGGGAATAGAGACCCAGTACTTC. This gives the protein CASREWGQGIETQYF.

CDR3 DNA sequence: TGTGCCAGCAGTTTATGGGCCCCCGGGACAGACGTCCCCTATGGCTACACCTTC. This gives the protein CASSLWAPGTDVPYGYTF. The rearrangement links TRBV27 to TRBJ1-2; 7 bases line up with TRBD1. Germline values: CDR1 MNHEY, CDR2 SMNVEV (reference sequence). The CDR3 is made up of 18 amino acids. Trimming at V came to 1 base and at J to 4 bases, leaving 15 bases not matched to a gene.

Only a few counts were recorded for this clonotype. A read error may produce the germline difference seen at one junction end. The chain joins TRBV6-1 to TRBJ2-1; D ambiguous. The CDR3 is 14 amino acids. Germline CDR1 and CDR2: MNHNS and SASEGT. CDR3 protein: CASSGVNSYNEQFF. In DNA form, the CDR3 reads TGCGCCAGCAGTGGAGTTAACTCCTACAATGAGCAGTTCTTC.

Regarding this clonotype: This clone may be a read error of a much larger clone one base away. The rearrangement uses TRBV6-2 or TRBV6-3 and TRBJ1-5; 8 bases agree with TRBD1. The CDR3 has 13 amino acids. With V trimmed by 9 bases and J by 8 bases, 9 bases remained unmatched. Germline loops: CDR1 MNHEY, CDR2 SVGEGT. The CDR3 DNA reads as TGTGCCAGTATACAGGGGGTTAATAAGCCCCAGCATTTT. This codes for CASIQGVNKPQHF.

The chain has TRBV18 and TRBJ1-5; tentatively, D is TRBD1 (6 bases). V lost 4 bases and J 0 bases, leaving 13 bases between the germline ends. The CDR3 has 16 residues. CDR1 is KGHSH and CDR2 is LQKENI in the germline V gene. CDR3 in DNA: TGTGCCAGCTCACAACAGGGAGGGGGTAGCAATCAGCCCCAGCATTTT. Translated, it gives CASSQQGGGSNQPQHF.

This clonotype was seen repeatedly, ten times or more. The rearrangement uses TRBV6-2 or TRBV6-3 and TRBJ1-5, with D perhaps TRBD1 (5 bases). Trimming left V 4 bases short and J 7 bases short, with 14 bases between. The CDR3 runs 14 residues. Germline CDR1 and CDR2: MNHEY and SVGEGT. This CDR3 is CASSWAGLSQPQHF. The CDR3 region has the DNA TGTGCCAGCAGTTGGGCAGGGTTATCCCAGCCCCAGCATTTT.

The genes are TRBV10-2 and TRBJ1-2, with D perhaps TRBD1 (6 bases). Germline V gene data show CDR1 as WSHSY and CDR2 as SAAADI. Between the trimmed V and J ends, which lost 8 bases and 2 bases, there was a span of 18 bases. There are 15 residues in the CDR3. This CDR3 reads CASRGPRNWNYGYTF. CDR3 bases: TGCGCCAGCCGGGGGCCAAGGAATTGGAACTATGGCTACACCTTC.

The genes are TRBV18 and TRBJ2-3; a weak D match, TRBD2 (6 bases). Germline V gene data show CDR1 as KGHSH and CDR2 as LQKENI. Trimming cost V 1 base and J 5 bases, with 13 bases left between them. CDR3 length: 15 residues. CDR3 sequence: CASSPLLDGGDTQYF. As DNA, the CDR3 is TGTGCCAGCTCACCACTTTTGGACGGGGGAGATACGCAGTATTTT.

Many counts were recorded for this clonotype. The rearrangement links TRBV27 to TRBJ2-1; D possibly corresponds to TRBD2 (6 bases). The germline V gene encodes CDR1 MNHEY and CDR2 SMNVEV (reference sequence). The CDR3 length is 14 residues. V lost 2 bases, J lost 2 bases, and 7 bases lay in between. The CDR3 spells CASSLPGAYNEQFF. The CDR3, as DNA: TGTGCCAGCAGTTTACCGGGAGCCTACAATGAGCAGTTCTTC.

Points on this clonotype: At one of its ends the junction is not consistent with the germline gene, which may arise from a read error. The chain uses TRBV7-2 and TRBJ2-4; D perhaps matches TRBD2 (6 bases). CDR1 is SGHTA, CDR2 FQGNSA, per germline. There are 14 residues in the CDR3. CDR3 region: CAGSYTSAKNIQYF. In DNA form, the CDR3 reads TGTGCCGGCAGCTATACTAGCGCCAAAAACATTCAGTACTTC.

The genes are TRBV27 and TRBJ2-7; no definite D call. Trimming removed 3 bases from V and 7 bases from J, with 19 bases in between. CDR1 is MNHEY, CDR2 SMNVEV, per germline (reference sequence). The CDR3 is made up of 15 amino acids. The CDR3 loop reads CASSFRKDPVGEQYF. CDR3 coding DNA: TGTGCCAGCAGTTTTCGGAAAGACCCCGTCGGAGAGCAGTACTTC.

A word on this clonotype: Given a much more abundant clone one base away, this may be a read error. V is TRBV25-1 and J is TRBJ2-7, with TRBD1 matching over 7 bases. Germline CDR1 MGHDK, CDR2 SYGVNS. With 4 bases clipped from V and 3 bases from J, the junction kept 9 bases outside the gene matches. This CDR3 spans 15 amino acids. CDR3 DNA sequence: TGTGCCAGCAGTGCCCCGGCAGGGGGATTCTACGAGCAGTACTTC. It specifies CASSAPAGGFYEQYF.

The genes are TRBV28 and TRBJ1-6; D may be TRBD1 (6 bases). The CDR3 covers 16 residues. Germline values: CDR1 MDHEN, CDR2 SYDVKM. V shed 5 bases and J shed 2 bases, with 13 bases lying between them. Written as DNA, the CDR3 is TGTGCCAGCAGTCGACTGGACAGTCCCTATAATTCACCCCTCCACTTT. Residues: CASSRLDSPYNSPLHF.

Only a few counts were recorded for this clonotype. The gene calls are TRBV4-1 and TRBJ2-3, with 7 nucleotides matching TRBD2. The CDR3 is 17 amino acids. CDR1 and CDR2 from the germline V gene are MGHRA and YSYEKL. The trim removed 1 base at V and 2 bases at J, leaving 9 bases unmatched. The CDR3 nucleotides are TGCGCCAGCAGCCAAGCCATGACTAGCCCTCCCACAGATACGCAGTATTTT. This translates into CASSQAMTSPPTDTQYF.

On this clonotype itself: Since a much larger clone is just one base distant, this may be a read error. The chain is built from TRBV27 and TRBJ2-7, with 7 bases matching TRBD1. The CDR3 runs to 13 residues. V trimming: 6 bases; J trimming: 3 bases; junction bases outside the gene matches: 5. Germline loops: CDR1 MNHEY, CDR2 SMNVEV (reference sequence). DNA of the CDR3: TGTGCCAGCAGGCGGACAGGACACTACGAGCAGTACTTC. Translation: CASRRTGHYEQYF.

This clonotype was recorded a few times. This chain connects TRBV4-1 to TRBJ2-7; D unresolved. The germline V and J ends were trimmed by 0 bases and 2 bases, with 11 bases remaining between them. CDR3 size: 15 residues. Germline V CDR1 and CDR2: MGHRA, YSYEKL. CDR3 sequence: CASSQDSRSAYEQYF. CDR3 in DNA: TGCGCCAGCAGCCAAGATTCGAGGAGCGCCTACGAGCAGTACTTC.

The rearrangement links TRBV29-1 to TRBJ2-3, with unresolved D. Looked up from germline, CDR1 is SQVTM and CDR2 is ANQGSEA. V was clipped by 7 bases and J by 1 base, with 15 bases between them. CDR3 length: 14 amino acids. The CDR3 protein is CSARAGVRTDTQYF. The CDR3 DNA reads TGCAGCGCTAGGGCTGGCGTTCGCACAGATACGCAGTATTTT.